This T cell receptor (beta chain) was retrieved from a study of T cells in Graves' hyperthyroidism and ophthalmopathy. Amplification of TCR beta CDR3 regions used RNA as the template. The TCR CDR3 was amplified in a first-round RT-PCR using the HTBI primer set. MiXCR was run by TCRdb on the multiplex PCR reads, yielding one entry per CDR3 protein. The sample includes approximately 330,000 distinct CDR3 sequences, approximately 22% of them seen just once. Patients counted as stable if ophthalmopathy did not develop within 18 months. The origin of this receptor is a woman between 50 and 59 years old with Graves' hyperthyroidism. The sequenced material came from blood.

In nucleotides, the CDR3 is TGTGCCAGCAGTTTCGGGACAGGTGGAAACACTGAAGCTTTCTTT. Its protein product is CASSFGTGGNTEAFF. This rearrangement joins TRBV28 to TRBJ1-1, with 8 bases fitting TRBD1. V gave up 3 bases and J gave up 2 bases; unmatched junction bases: 5. The CDR3 contains 15 residues. Germline CDR1 MDHEN, CDR2 SYDVKM.